This is a list of T cell receptor beta chains from one sample in a study of OX40 agonist ivuxolimab in advanced cancers. Produced via immunoSEQ multiplex PCR; TCRdb's table is partial and in-frame only. The table shows 60,000 or so clones, with 80% to 95% occurring only once. This sample comprised CD4+ or CD8+ T cells sorted from blood, obtained in a trial of the OX40 agonist ivuxolimab. These receptors all come from an adult with an advanced solid tumor such as melanoma, head and neck, liver or kidney cancer. Both conserved end residues are part of each CDR3. Clone size is shown for a subset of rows, as once, few, many or a class of expanded clone.

abundance: NA
j_gene: TRBJ2-7
v_gene: TRBV6-1
CDR3aa: CASSDYGRGYDEQYF

abundance: NA
j_gene: TRBJ1-1
v_gene: TRBV27
CDR3aa: CASSLFLGGNTEAFF

abundance: NA
j_gene: TRBJ2-2
v_gene: TRBV27
CDR3aa: CASSRLRAGRNTGELFF

abundance: NA
j_gene: TRBJ1-2
v_gene: TRBV30
CDR3aa: CAWRVGLGYGYTF

abundance: NA
j_gene: TRBJ2-7
v_gene: TRBV5-1
CDR3aa: CASSLLGNEQYF

abundance: NA
j_gene: TRBJ2-7
v_gene: TRBV2
CDR3aa: CASEGDAGLEQYF

abundance: NA
j_gene: TRBJ1-4
v_gene: TRBV7-9
CDR3aa: CASSLRNNEKLFF

abundance: NA
j_gene: TRBJ1-1
v_gene: TRBV6-1
CDR3aa: CASIWGENTEAFF

abundance: NA
j_gene: TRBJ2-3
v_gene: TRBV4-1
CDR3aa: CASSPPLAKSPDTQYF

abundance: NA
j_gene: TRBJ1-5
v_gene: TRBV27
CDR3aa: CASSSQGSNQPQHF

abundance: NA
j_gene: TRBJ2-7
v_gene: TRBV4-1
CDR3aa: CASTGTGGPEQYF

abundance: once
j_gene: TRBJ1-2
v_gene: TRBV10-1
CDR3aa: CASSGGSSYGYTF

abundance: NA
j_gene: TRBJ2-3
v_gene: TRBV29-1
CDR3aa: CSVGDRSTDTQYF

abundance: NA
j_gene: TRBJ2-3
v_gene: TRBV30
CDR3aa: CAALRGHDSATDTQYF

abundance: NA
j_gene: TRBJ1-1
v_gene: TRBV9
CDR3aa: CASSVVEGGWSTEAFF

abundance: NA
j_gene: TRBJ1-5
v_gene: TRBV4-1
CDR3aa: CASSQEAQNQPQHF

abundance: NA
j_gene: TRBJ1-3
v_gene: TRBV9
CDR3aa: CASSPKTGEWGNTIYF

abundance: NA
j_gene: TRBJ2-5
v_gene: TRBV5-4
CDR3aa: CASSLEWNQETQYF

abundance: NA
j_gene: TRBJ1-2
v_gene: TRBV5-4
CDR3aa: CASSLFGYGYTF

abundance: NA
j_gene: TRBJ1-6
v_gene: TRBV2
CDR3aa: CASSERSSYNSPLHF

abundance: once
j_gene: TRBJ1-2
v_gene: TRBV9
CDR3aa: CASSVSDRLDGYGYTF

abundance: NA
j_gene: TRBJ1-1
v_gene: TRBV5-1
CDR3aa: CASSLADRGHISTEAFF

abundance: NA
j_gene: TRBJ2-7
v_gene: TRBV15
CDR3aa: CATSRDYPYEQYF

abundance: NA
j_gene: TRBJ2-2
v_gene: TRBV5-6
CDR3aa: CASSLGGSGELFF

abundance: once
j_gene: TRBJ1-2
v_gene: TRBV27
CDR3aa: CASSLGGGYGYTF

abundance: NA
j_gene: TRBJ1-1
v_gene: TRBV2
CDR3aa: CASRTVANTEAFF

abundance: NA
j_gene: TRBJ1-5
v_gene: TRBV12-5
CDR3aa: CASGWGTGVGQPQHF

abundance: NA
j_gene: TRBJ1-1
v_gene: TRBV29-1
CDR3aa: CSVEGATGLNTEAFF

abundance: NA
j_gene: TRBJ1-2
v_gene: TRBV4-1
CDR3aa: CASSLPGGGNYGYTF

abundance: NA
j_gene: TRBJ1-2
v_gene: TRBV5-1
CDR3aa: CASSRYRDRGSYGYTF

abundance: NA
j_gene: TRBJ1-3
v_gene: TRBV7-9
CDR3aa: CASIPSGNTIYF

abundance: NA
j_gene: TRBJ2-7
v_gene: TRBV11-3
CDR3aa: CASSLPGTSLWEQYF

abundance: NA
j_gene: TRBJ1-1
v_gene: TRBV19
CDR3aa: CASSISPTGPNTEAFF

abundance: NA
j_gene: TRBJ1-1
v_gene: TRBV5-8
CDR3aa: CASSHRTGVMGAEAFF

abundance: NA
j_gene: TRBJ2-1
v_gene: TRBV6-4
CDR3aa: CASSWNEQFF

abundance: once
j_gene: TRBJ2-1
v_gene: TRBV4-2
CDR3aa: CASSQEWNNEQFF

abundance: NA
j_gene: TRBJ1-2
v_gene: TRBV4-1
CDR3aa: CASSQGQGEGYGYTF

abundance: NA
j_gene: TRBJ2-3
v_gene: TRBV27
CDR3aa: CASSQGQGAFDTQYF

abundance: NA
j_gene: TRBJ2-7
v_gene: TRBV4-3
CDR3aa: CASSQFVGVSYEQYF

abundance: large
j_gene: TRBJ1-1
v_gene: TRBV4-1
CDR3aa: CASSQGGPANTEAFF

abundance: once
j_gene: TRBJ1-1
v_gene: TRBV9
CDR3aa: CASSFQTGTGNTEAFF

abundance: NA
j_gene: TRBJ2-3
v_gene: TRBV9
CDR3aa: CASSVVTTASQYF

abundance: NA
j_gene: TRBJ2-5
v_gene: TRBV4-1
CDR3aa: CASSQDLVGGEKEETQYF

abundance: once
j_gene: TRBJ2-7
v_gene: TRBV27
CDR3aa: CASSLEGGYEQYF

abundance: NA
j_gene: TRBJ2-7
v_gene: TRBV5-1
CDR3aa: CASSFRDRAYEQYF